This T cell receptor beta chain was recovered during a study of shared clonotypes between healthy human individuals. Positive CCR7 selection of CD45RO-negative cells yielded the naive CD8 cells, and terminally differentiated effector memory CD45RA+ cells were excluded. Regarding the study as a whole: Sample collection involved blood only; tissue repertoires are likely different. Sharing of clonotypes among donors was expected to vary with sequencing depth.

Per the germline V gene, CDR1 is SGDLS and CDR2 is YYNGEE. The CDR3 spans 14 residues. Trimming took off 0 bases at V and 1 base at J, with 7 bases between the two ends. Per the authors' pipeline: ImmunoSEQ only sent back junction sequences with no quality scores, so filtering was done differently. The repertoire was sequenced with immunoSEQ multiplex PCR; TCRdb's copy has only in-frame clones and lacks some. V, J and clone size reflect that table, while D and trimming were determined from the DNA. The profile shows roughly 770,000 clones, 96% of them singletons. Details on this clone: What it recognizes is unknown.

This receptor was identified in a man younger than 45 in good health. Sequencing was carried out using naive CD8+ T cells sorted from blood. The V call is TRBV9, the J call TRBJ1-1; the D is unclear. CDR3: CASSVGVKNTEAFF. Written as DNA, the CDR3 is TGTGCCAGCAGCGTAGGGGTAAAGAACACTGAAGCTTTCTTT.